This T cell receptor beta chain was profiled in a study of T cells in localized non-small cell lung cancer. General observations from the study: The highest T cell clonality was in uninvolved adjacent lung, above tumor. Appearances in adjacent lung were noted for a median approximately 50 of the top 100 tumor clones.

Some clones are missing from TCRdb's copy, which holds only in-frame ones; the method was immunoSEQ multiplex PCR. Of tens of thousands of clones in the sample, roughly 87% are singletons; the top ten hold about 17%. With respect to this clone: Its antigen remains unknown.

Looked up from germline, CDR1 is SGDLS and CDR2 is YYNGEE. The CDR3 runs to 14 residues. Trimming removed 6 bases from V and 4 bases from J; junction bases left unmatched: 8. Sequencing used peripheral blood mononuclear cells, obtained before any cancer treatment. This chain links TRBV9 with TRBJ2-5, with 8 bases matching TRBD2. This TCR derives from a man aged 35-75 years with stage III lung adenocarcinoma. CDR3 sequence: CASTVAGGIETQYF. The CDR3 bases are TGTGCCAGCACCGTGGCGGGGGGCATAGAGACCCAGTACTTC.